Below, 23 T cell receptor beta chains from the same sample are listed, as sequenced in a study of blood T cell repertoires in COVID-19. Some clones are missing from TCRdb's copy, which holds only in-frame ones; the method was immunoSEQ multiplex PCR. Here the sample spans under 85,000 clones, around four fifths being singletons. Sequencing used peripheral blood. These receptors all stem from a man older than 75 with active or convalescent COVID-19.

The chain employs TRBV19 and TRBJ2-1; 7 nucleotides line up with TRBD2. Germline V CDR1 and CDR2: LNHDA, SQIVND (reference sequence). The CDR3 loop spans 15 amino acids. The junction had 4 bases not matched to a gene; V was cut back by 5 bases and J by 0 bases. The CDR3: CASSGGGSSYNEQFF. The DNA of the CDR3 is TGTGCCAGTAGTGGGGGGGGGAGCTCCTACAATGAGCAGTTCTTC.

The count of this clone is one. The chain joins TRBV7-2 to TRBJ2-6; TRBD2 aligns across 11 bases. Germline loops: CDR1 SGHTA, CDR2 FQGNSA. CDR3 length equals 17 residues. V gave up 3 bases and J gave up 0 bases; unmatched junction bases: 1. In DNA, the CDR3 is TGTGCCAGCAGCTTTAGCGGGGGGGGCTCTGGGGCCAACGTCCTGACTTTC. Its translation is CASSFSGGGSGANVLTF.

This chain connects TRBV6-5 to TRBJ2-5; 8 nucleotides align to TRBD1. Germline loops: CDR1 MNHEY, CDR2 SVGAGI. This CDR3 spans 12 amino acids. After removal of 10 bases from V and 7 bases from J, the junction contained 8 bases not matched to a gene. The CDR3 reads CAITQGAGTQYF. Written as DNA, the CDR3 is TGTGCCATTACCCAGGGGGCCGGGACCCAGTACTTC.

The V call is TRBV5-8, the J call TRBJ1-1; D perhaps matches TRBD1 (5 bases). This CDR3 spans 11 amino acids. V was shortened by 4 bases and J by 7 bases, with 8 bases between the two germline ends. In germline, CDR1 is SGHTS, CDR2 YDEGEE. The CDR3 DNA sequence: TGTGCCAGCAGCAGGAGGGGTGAAGCTTTCTTT. Translating it yields CASSRRGEAFF.

This clone appeared once. The chain is built from TRBV27 and TRBJ1-2; D may be TRBD1 (6 bases). Germline V CDR1 and CDR2: MNHEY, SMNVEV (reference sequence). V lost 5 bases, J lost 4 bases, and 14 bases lay in between. The CDR3 is made up of 14 amino acids. In DNA, the CDR3 is TGTGCCAGCAGTCCAGGCAGGGGTAGCTATGGCTACACCTTC. Protein: CASSPGRGSYGYTF.

This chain links TRBV5-1 with TRBJ1-6, with D maybe TRBD1 (5 bases). Germline V gene sequence: CDR1 SGHRS, CDR2 YFSETQ. The V end was cut by 2 bases, the J end by 6 bases, with 15 bases between. This CDR3 has 16 residues. CDR3 loop: CASSFQGLGLNSPLHF. The CDR3 DNA is TGCGCCAGCAGCTTCCAGGGCCTAGGGCTTAATTCACCCCTCCACTTT.

This clone occurred many times. The chain employs TRBV4-1 and TRBJ2-7; 8 bases map to TRBD2. Per germline, CDR1 MGHRA and CDR2 YSYEKL. The ends lost 9 bases at V and 0 bases at J; junction bases unmatched: 4. The CDR3 loop spans 13 amino acids. CDR3 sequence: CASSGGSSYEQYF. The CDR3 bases are TGCGCCAGTTCGGGGGGGTCCTCCTACGAGCAGTACTTC.

V and J are TRBV27 and TRBJ2-7; a weak D match, TRBD2 (6 bases). The CDR3 sequence is 13 residues long. Trimming stripped 3 bases from V and 1 base from J, with 7 bases between. Germline V gene sequence: CDR1 MNHEY, CDR2 SMNVEV (reference sequence). The CDR3 sequence: CASSFGGSYEQYF. Here the CDR3 DNA reads TGTGCCAGCAGTTTCGGGGGTTCCTACGAGCAGTACTTC.

V and J are TRBV19 and TRBJ1-1; TRBD1 might be the D (5 bases). CDR3 size: 12 residues. Germline V CDR1 and CDR2: LNHDA, SQIVND (reference sequence). Trimming removed 7 bases at V and 4 bases at J, with 10 bases between. The chain's CDR3 is CASKGVGTEAFF. The CDR3 bases are TGTGCCAGTAAAGGGGTAGGCACTGAAGCTTTCTTT.

The gene calls are TRBV5-1 and TRBJ2-1; 11 bases align to TRBD2. V lost 4 bases, J lost 4 bases, and 4 bases stayed unmatched. This CDR3 comprises 15 residues. CDR1 and CDR2 from the germline V gene are SGHRS and YFSETQ. CDR3 sequence: CASSQGLAVYNEQFF. Here the CDR3 DNA reads TGCGCCAGCAGCCAGGGACTAGCGGTATACAATGAGCAGTTCTTC.

This clone was seen more than once but under ten times. The CDR3 reads CASSISPTERKLFF. The CDR3, as DNA: TGTGCCAGTAGTATCTCTCCGACAGAAAGAAAACTGTTTTTT. J is TRBJ1-4 and V is TRBV19; D possibly corresponds to TRBD1 (5 bases). The V end was cut by 3 bases, the J end by 10 bases, with 15 bases between. Germline-derived CDR1 and CDR2 are LNHDA and SQIVND (reference sequence). This CDR3 has 14 residues.

This clone came up once. The chain couples TRBV7-2 to TRBJ1-4, with D perhaps matching TRBD1 (6 bases). This CDR3 spans 15 amino acids. V was shortened by 1 base and J by 8 bases, with 14 bases between the two germline ends. Germline loops: CDR1 SGHTA, CDR2 FQGNSA. This CDR3 reads CASSLGLGHPEKLFF. The CDR3 DNA sequence: TGTGCCAGCAGCTTAGGTTTGGGACACCCGGAAAAACTGTTTTTT.

The chain recombines TRBV5-1 with TRBJ1-2; 8 bases are a match to TRBD1. CDR1 is SGHRS and CDR2 is YFSETQ in the germline V gene. This CDR3 contains 17 residues. Germline trimming cut 0 bases from V and 0 bases from J; bases unmatched to any gene: 7. Here the CDR3 DNA reads TGCGCCAGCAGCTTGGCGACAGGGGACACGTCTAACTATGGCTACACCTTC. Its protein is CASSLATGDTSNYGYTF.

The gene calls are TRBV4-1 and TRBJ2-5, with 8 bases matching TRBD2. This CDR3 region has 15 residues. The junction had 9 bases not matched to a gene; V was cut back by 4 bases and J by 5 bases. CDR1 is MGHRA and CDR2 is YSYEKL in the germline V gene. As DNA, the CDR3 is TGCGCCAGCAGCCCCACAGGGACTAGTTGGGAGACCCAGTACTTC. It codes for CASSPTGTSWETQYF.

The chain employs TRBV19 and TRBJ2-7, with D possibly matching TRBD2 (5 bases). Germline lookup yields CDR1 LNHDA and CDR2 SQIVND (reference sequence). The CDR3 loop spans 12 amino acids. V lost 3 bases and J 7 bases, leaving 10 bases between the germline ends. CDR3 protein: CASSIGRREQYF. The CDR3 DNA reads TGTGCCAGTAGTATTGGGCGGAGGGAGCAGTACTTC.

The rearrangement links TRBV12-3 or TRBV12-4 to TRBJ1-5, with no clear D. The CDR3 loop spans 13 amino acids. Between the trimmed V and J ends, which lost 2 bases and 4 bases, there was a span of 6 bases. CDR3 in amino acids: CASSLSGNQPQHF. The DNA of the CDR3 is TGTGCCAGCAGTTTAAGCGGTAATCAGCCCCAGCATTTT.

The V and J genes are TRBV5-1 and TRBJ1-1; 8 nucleotides match TRBD1. CDR3 length equals 15 residues. Germline CDR1 reads SGHRS; CDR2 reads YFSETQ. Trimming removed 4 bases from V and 1 base from J; junction bases left unmatched: 6. CDR3 region: CASSTTGTGNTEAFF. Written as DNA, the CDR3 is TGCGCCAGCAGCACTACCGGGACAGGGAACACTGAAGCTTTCTTT.

The chain joins TRBV9 to TRBJ2-5, with 7 bases lining up with TRBD2. The CDR3 totals 13 residues. Germline assignment: CDR1 SGDLS and CDR2 YYNGEE. Trimming removed 3 bases from V and 3 bases from J; junction bases left unmatched: 2. CDR3 nucleotide sequence: TGTGCCAGCAGCGGCGGGAGCAAAGAGACCCAGTACTTC. Its translation: CASSGGSKETQYF.

The V gene is TRBV7-9, the J gene TRBJ1-6; a weak D match, TRBD1 (5 bases). V lost 3 bases, J lost 2 bases, and 8 bases lay in between. This CDR3 region has 15 residues. The V gene's germline CDR1 is SEHNR and CDR2 FQNEAQ (reference sequence). The CDR3 protein is CASSFDRAYNSPLHF. The CDR3 DNA reads as TGTGCCAGCAGCTTCGACAGAGCCTATAATTCACCCCTCCACTTT.

The chain links TRBV7-2 to TRBJ1-5; a weak D match, TRBD1 (6 bases). CDR1 is SGHTA, CDR2 FQGNSA, per germline. V was cut by 3 bases and J by 5 bases, with 11 bases left in between. The CDR3 has 14 residues. The CDR3 coding sequence is TGTGCCAGCAGCTTCACAGGGAATGATCAGCCCCAGCATTTT. It yields the protein CASSFTGNDQPQHF.

The sample holds one count of this clone. The V gene is TRBV18, the J gene TRBJ1-5, with a possible D match to TRBD1 (5 bases). V was clipped by 2 bases and J by 3 bases, with 8 bases between them. In germline, CDR1 is KGHSH, CDR2 LQKENI. The CDR3 has 14 amino acids. Here the CDR3 DNA reads TGTGCCAGCTCACCATCAGGGTCCAATCAGCCCCAGCATTTT. It translates to CASSPSGSNQPQHF.

The J gene is TRBJ1-1, the V gene TRBV2; D might be TRBD1 (5 bases). The CDR3 consists of 14 residues. The V end lost 5 bases, the J end lost 6 bases, and 16 bases lay between the germline ends. In germline, CDR1 is SNHLY, CDR2 FYNNEI. CDR3 in DNA: TGTGCCAGCAGTTTTGAAGGGAAAGGGGCTGAAGCTTTCTTT. Translating it yields CASSFEGKGAEAFF.

This clone appeared once. The rearrangement uses TRBV30 and TRBJ1-4; perhaps TRBD1 as D (5 bases). Germline CDR1 reads GTSNPN; CDR2 reads SVGIG (reference sequence). V was clipped by 3 bases and J by 10 bases, with 9 bases between them. The CDR3 consists of 11 residues. Written as DNA, the CDR3 is TGTGCCTGGAGCGGGGGGGGAAAACTGTTTTTT. This encodes CAWSGGGKLFF.